These 29 T cell receptor beta chains share one sample of origin, sequenced in a study of beta chain features in type 1 diabetes. Overall study results and limits: TCRB CDR3 length was moderately but significantly reduced in all four CD4+ subsets of Type 1 diabetes patients.

Antigen specificity for these receptors is unknown. The entirety of the isolated RNA underwent reverse transcription, so expressed TCRB transcripts were sequenced. TCRdb's copy holds only in-frame clones and misses some; the assay was immunoSEQ multiplex PCR. There are hundreds of thousands of clones in the sample; over 13% occur only once, and 0.04% lies in the top ten. The sample taken for sequencing was naive CD4+ T cells from blood. The source is a man younger than 35 with type 1 diabetes.

V usage is TRBV9 and J usage is TRBJ2-3, with 10 bases fitting TRBD2. The ends lost 4 bases at V and 2 bases at J; junction bases unmatched: 4. The CDR3 is 15 amino acids. CDR1 and CDR2 from the germline V gene are SGDLS and YYNGEE. The CDR3 DNA sequence: TGTGCCAGCAGCTCCGGACTAGCGGACACAGATACGCAGTATTTT. The encoded protein is CASSSGLADTDTQYF.

J is TRBJ1-2 and V is TRBV6-1; TRBD1 matches 8 bases. CDR3 size: 13 residues. V trimming: 6 bases; J trimming: 5 bases; junction bases outside the gene matches: 5. Germline CDR1 is MNHNS and CDR2 is SASEGT. The CDR3 sequence: CASRRGQDYGYTF. CDR3 in DNA: TGTGCCAGCAGGAGGGGACAGGATTATGGCTACACCTTC.

The chain carries TRBV7-2 and TRBJ1-3; weak D call: TRBD1 (5 bases). CDR3 length equals 14 residues. Trimming stripped 3 bases from V and 2 bases from J, with 8 bases between. Germline CDR1 reads SGHTA; CDR2 reads FQGNSA. The CDR3 DNA reads as TGTGCCAGCAGCTTCCAGGGTGCTGGAAACACCATATATTTT. It yields the protein CASSFQGAGNTIYF. The entire variable domain, with the rest obtained from reference TRBV7-2 and TRBJ1-3, is as follows: GAGVSQSPSNKVTEKGKDVELRCDPISGHTALYWYRQSLGQGLEFLIYFQGNSAPDKSGLPSDRFSAERTGGSVSTLTIQRTQQEDSAVYLCASSFQGAGNTIYFGEGSWLTVV.

The table lists this clone with a few counts. The V and J genes are TRBV18 and TRBJ2-3, with 10 bases lining up with TRBD1. The CDR3 runs 16 residues. Losses at the gene ends were 3 bases for V and 0 bases for J; bases not matched to a gene: 3. Germline V gene sequence: CDR1 KGHSH, CDR2 LQKENI. The CDR3 DNA reads TGTGCCAGCTCACCTGACAGGGGGCTTAGCACAGATACGCAGTATTTT. Translation gives CASSPDRGLSTDTQYF.

The chain employs TRBV2 and TRBJ2-5, with 7 bases that match TRBD1. V lost 5 bases, J lost 2 bases, and 2 bases stayed unmatched. The germline V gene encodes CDR1 SNHLY and CDR2 FYNNEI. The CDR3 extends over 13 amino acids. In DNA, the CDR3 is TGTGCCAGCAGTCGGGACAGTCAAGAGACCCAGTACTTC. Translating it yields CASSRDSQETQYF.

The rearrangement links TRBV27 to TRBJ2-5; D uncertain. This CDR3 comprises 14 residues. Trimming took 5 bases from V and 2 from J, leaving 12 bases between them. CDR1 and CDR2 (germline): MNHEY, SMNVEV (reference sequence). The CDR3 DNA is TGTGCCAGCAGTCCTTCGACACAACAAGAGACCCAGTACTTC. This translates into CASSPSTQQETQYF.

V and J are TRBV11-2 and TRBJ2-2; no firm D call. The CDR3 loop spans 12 amino acids. Trimming removed 5 bases from V and 2 bases from J, with 3 bases in between. Germline V lookup: CDR1 SGHAT, CDR2 FQNNGV. CDR3 in DNA: TGTGCCAGCAGCCGTAACACCGGGGAGCTGTTTTTT. This codes for CASSRNTGELFF.

The chain links TRBV28 to TRBJ2-3; 10 nucleotides align to TRBD2. The CDR3 consists of 19 residues. From germline, CDR1 is MDHEN and CDR2 SYDVKM. The V and J ends lost 6 bases and 2 bases, in that order; junction bases with no gene match: 17. The CDR3 reads CASSPSSGGVLGTTDTQYF. The DNA for the CDR3 is TGTGCCAGCAGCCCATCCAGCGGGGGGGTCCTGGGAACCACAGATACGCAGTATTTT.

The table lists this clone with a few counts. The chain carries TRBV30 and TRBJ1-6; D remains ambiguous. Germline-derived CDR1 and CDR2 are GTSNPN and SVGIG (reference sequence). Trimming cost V 0 bases and J 3 bases, with 18 bases left between them. This CDR3 is 18 amino acids long. CDR3 nucleotides: TGTGCCTGGAGTGTACCGGGCAGGAGAAGAAGCTATAATTCACCCCTCCACTTT. Its protein product is CAWSVPGRRRSYNSPLHF. Using reference TRBV30 and TRBJ1-6 for the parts outside the CDR3, the full variable domain is SQTIHQWPATLVQPVGSPLSLECTVEGTSNPNLYWYRQAAGRGLQLLFYSVGIGQISSEVPQNLSASRPQDRQFILSSKKLLLSDSGFYLCAWSVPGRRRSYNSPLHFGNGTRLTVT.

The chain has TRBV6-5 and TRBJ2-2; D possibly corresponds to TRBD2 (5 bases). Germline V lookup: CDR1 MNHEY, CDR2 SVGAGI. The CDR3 spans 16 residues. Trimming removed 0 bases from V and 4 bases from J, with 12 bases in between. The CDR3 DNA reads as TGTGCCAGCAGTTACTCGAGAGGGCGCCGCACCGGGGAGCTGTTTTTT. Protein product: CASSYSRGRRTGELFF.

A few counts support this clone. This chain uses TRBV13 with TRBJ1-1; D remains ambiguous. CDR3 size: 12 residues. Trimming shortened V by 5 bases and J by 6 bases, and 10 bases separated the two germline ends. The germline V gene encodes CDR1 PRHDT and CDR2 FYEKMQ (reference sequence). The CDR3 DNA reads TGTGCCAGCAGCCCCATAATCTCTGAAGCTTTCTTT. Protein: CASSPIISEAFF.

This clone was counted between two and nine times. This chain links TRBV4-3 with TRBJ2-7, with TRBD1 matching over 9 bases. Germline CDR1 reads LGHNA; CDR2 reads YSLEER. V gave up 5 bases and J gave up 3 bases; unmatched junction bases: 11. CDR3 size: 16 residues. CDR3 sequence: CASSSHRGHKGYEQYF. The CDR3 DNA sequence: TGCGCCAGCAGCTCGCACAGGGGGCATAAGGGCTACGAGCAGTACTTC.

This clone came up a few times. The V gene is TRBV28, the J gene TRBJ1-2; no reliable D call. The germline V and J ends were trimmed by 3 bases and 4 bases, with 6 bases remaining between them. Germline values: CDR1 MDHEN, CDR2 SYDVKM. This CDR3 is 12 amino acids long. CDR3 residues: CASSFQPYGYTF. The CDR3 nucleotides read TGTGCCAGCAGTTTCCAGCCCTATGGCTACACCTTC.

The chain joins TRBV28 to TRBJ2-2; D perhaps matches TRBD1 (6 bases). The CDR3 runs 16 residues. CDR1 and CDR2 from the germline V gene are MDHEN and SYDVKM. V was shortened by 6 bases and J by 3 bases, with 17 bases between the two germline ends. Here the CDR3 DNA reads TGTGCCAGCAGCCCCACCAGGGGATCGGACACCGGGGAGCTGTTTTTT. Protein: CASSPTRGSDTGELFF.

This rearrangement joins TRBV4-3 to TRBJ1-2; D ambiguous. The CDR3 is 15 amino acids. Germline V CDR1 and CDR2: LGHNA, YSLEER. V was trimmed by 8 bases and J by 5 bases, leaving 21 bases between them. The DNA for the CDR3 is TGCGCCAGCGGACTCGGGTCCTCGGCGGGATATGGCTACACCTTC. Translating it yields CASGLGSSAGYGYTF.

This rearrangement joins TRBV9 to TRBJ2-1; 12 nucleotides match TRBD1. CDR1 is SGDLS and CDR2 is YYNGEE in the germline V gene. The CDR3 spans 16 residues. V lost 4 bases to trimming and J lost 9 bases; unmatched junction nucleotides: 11. CDR3 nucleotide sequence: TGTGCCAGCAGCCCACGGGACAGGGGGCTTAGGGGTGAGCAGTTCTTC. It is translated as CASSPRDRGLRGEQFF.

This clone was seen more than once but under ten times. The chain couples TRBV5-1 to TRBJ2-7; TRBD2 agrees at 10 bases. Germline lookup yields CDR1 SGHRS and CDR2 YFSETQ. The CDR3 totals 15 residues. Unmatched junction bases numbered 4, after V lost 3 bases and J lost 1 base. Here the CDR3 reads CASSSGTSVSYEQYF. For the CDR3, the DNA is TGCGCCAGCAGCTCAGGGACTAGCGTTTCCTACGAGCAGTACTTC.

Only a few counts were recorded for this clone. J is TRBJ1-1 and V is TRBV4-3; TRBD1 agrees at 7 bases. CDR1 and CDR2 (germline): LGHNA, YSLEER. V shed 3 bases, J shed 9 bases, and the junction held 7 bases outside the gene matches. The CDR3 spans 13 residues. CDR3 in DNA: TGCGCCAGCAGCCAGGACCGGGACAGAAAAGCTTTCTTT. Protein sequence: CASSQDRDRKAFF.

This clone was seen only a few times. The chain has TRBV9 and TRBJ2-3, with 7 bases aligning to TRBD1. Germline V CDR1 and CDR2: SGDLS, YYNGEE. Losses at the gene ends were 3 bases for V and 5 bases for J; bases not matched to a gene: 15. This CDR3 contains 17 residues. The CDR3 nucleotides read TGTGCCAGCAGCGCCAGTCCGAGGGGGCCGGCGGTAGATACGCAGTATTTT. Its translation: CASSASPRGPAVDTQYF.

This clone was found a few times. The CDR3 reads CASSQDAGGNKDTQYF. As DNA, the CDR3 is TGCGCCAGCAGCCAAGACGCAGGGGGCAATAAAGATACGCAGTATTTT. The J gene is TRBJ2-3, the V gene TRBV4-3; 8 nucleotides agree with TRBD1. The CDR3 extends over 16 amino acids. J gave up 5 bases and V 0 bases, and 7 bases lay outside the gene matches. CDR1 and CDR2 (germline): LGHNA, YSLEER.

This clone was observed a few times. The chain carries TRBV27 and TRBJ1-4; D is undetermined. V gave up 3 bases and J gave up 7 bases, with 12 bases separating them. This CDR3 region has 14 residues. CDR1 and CDR2 from the germline V gene are MNHEY and SMNVEV (reference sequence). CDR3 sequence: CASSFGSVTEKLFF. CDR3 DNA sequence: TGTGCCAGCAGTTTTGGGTCGGTTACTGAAAAACTGTTTTTT.

V usage is TRBV30 and J usage is TRBJ1-2, with TRBD1 matching over 8 bases. There are 15 residues in the CDR3. Unmatched junction bases numbered 8, after V lost 2 bases and J lost 3 bases. Germline CDR1 reads GTSNPN; CDR2 reads SVGIG (reference sequence). CDR3 in DNA: TGTGCCTGGAGTCCGATGGGACAGGTTGACTATGGCTACACCTTC. This codes for CAWSPMGQVDYGYTF. Looking up the rest from reference TRBV30 and TRBJ1-2 gives the full variable domain: SQTIHQWPATLVQPVGSPLSLECTVEGTSNPNLYWYRQAAGRGLQLLFYSVGIGQISSEVPQNLSASRPQDRQFILSSKKLLLSDSGFYLCAWSPMGQVDYGYTFGSGTRLTVV.

The chain has TRBV7-9 and TRBJ1-2; D unresolved. The germline V and J ends were trimmed by 3 bases and 5 bases, with 16 bases remaining between them. The CDR3 totals 15 residues. Germline CDR1 is SEHNR and CDR2 is FQNEAQ (reference sequence). CDR3 nucleotide sequence: TGTGCCAGCAGCTTCGCGTCGGACTACGCATATGGCTACACCTTC. This sequence encodes CASSFASDYAYGYTF.

The V call is TRBV6-5, the J call TRBJ2-3; D may be TRBD1 (5 bases). The CDR3 has 13 residues. The V end lost 6 bases, the J end lost 6 bases, and 13 bases lay between the germline ends. Germline V CDR1 and CDR2: MNHEY, SVGAGI. CDR3 sequence: CASSFREIDTQYF. CDR3 in DNA: TGTGCCAGCAGCTTCAGGGAAATCGATACGCAGTATTTT.

This clone was observed a few times. This chain links TRBV5-1 with TRBJ2-7; D may be TRBD2 (6 bases). Germline CDR1 and CDR2: SGHRS and YFSETQ. The CDR3 totals 13 residues. V dropped 2 bases and J dropped 5 bases, with 11 bases sitting between them. The CDR3 is CASSFGSIDEQYF. CDR3 bases: TGCGCCAGCAGCTTCGGGAGTATCGACGAGCAGTACTTC.

This clone has more than one count but fewer than ten. The chain couples TRBV5-1 to TRBJ2-7; no clear D gene. This CDR3 is built from 12 residues. V was shortened by 6 bases and J by 3 bases, with 10 bases between the two germline ends. Germline values: CDR1 SGHRS, CDR2 YFSETQ. CDR3 loop: CASTPNNYEQYF. The CDR3 DNA sequence: TGCGCCAGCACCCCAAACAACTACGAGCAGTACTTC.

The chain is built from TRBV7-2 and TRBJ1-4; D remains ambiguous. Germline V CDR1 and CDR2: SGHTA, FQGNSA. The ends were cut back, 6 bases at V and 0 bases at J, with 14 bases in the middle. This CDR3 region has 16 residues. CDR3 sequence: CASRSRLAATNEKLFF. The DNA of the CDR3 is TGTGCCAGCAGATCCCGCTTAGCCGCAACTAATGAAAAACTGTTTTTT.

The rearrangement joins TRBV2 to TRBJ2-1, with D perhaps matching TRBD2 (5 bases). The CDR3 is 11 amino acids. V lost 7 bases to trimming and J lost 13 bases, with 14 bases between them. Germline V CDR1 and CDR2: SNHLY, FYNNEI. The DNA of the CDR3 is TGTGCCAGCACCGGTTCTAGCTTTCAGTTCTTC. Amino acid sequence: CASTGSSFQFF.

This clone was picked up a small number of times. This chain joins TRBV18 and TRBJ2-7; D gene unclear. This CDR3 region has 15 residues. V was cut by 5 bases and J by 0 bases, with 14 bases left in between. Per the germline V gene, CDR1 is KGHSH and CDR2 is LQKENI. The CDR3: CASSGSLQSSYEQYF. CDR3 nucleotide sequence: TGTGCCAGCTCAGGCTCGTTGCAGTCCTCCTACGAGCAGTACTTC.